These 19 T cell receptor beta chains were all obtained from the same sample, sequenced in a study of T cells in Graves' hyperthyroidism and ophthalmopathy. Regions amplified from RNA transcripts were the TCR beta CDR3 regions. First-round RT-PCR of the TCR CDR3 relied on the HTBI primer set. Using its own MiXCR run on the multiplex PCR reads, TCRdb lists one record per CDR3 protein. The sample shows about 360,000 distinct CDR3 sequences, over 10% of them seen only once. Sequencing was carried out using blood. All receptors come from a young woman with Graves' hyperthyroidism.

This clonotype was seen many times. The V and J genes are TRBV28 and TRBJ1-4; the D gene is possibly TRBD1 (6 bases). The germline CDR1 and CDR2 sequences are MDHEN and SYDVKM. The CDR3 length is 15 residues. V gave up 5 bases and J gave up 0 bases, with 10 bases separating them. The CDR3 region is CASSARGSTNEKLFF. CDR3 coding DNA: TGTGCCAGCAGTGCCAGGGGATCAACTAATGAAAAACTGTTTTTT.

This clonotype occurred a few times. CDR3 sequence reads: CASSSSQTYEQYF. In DNA form, the CDR3 reads TGTGCCAGCAGTAGCTCCCAGACCTACGAGCAGTACTTC. V gene TRBV2 combines with J gene TRBJ2-7; D unresolved. V gave up 5 bases and J gave up 2 bases, with 10 bases separating them. Germline loops: CDR1 SNHLY, CDR2 FYNNEI. The CDR3 is made up of 13 amino acids.

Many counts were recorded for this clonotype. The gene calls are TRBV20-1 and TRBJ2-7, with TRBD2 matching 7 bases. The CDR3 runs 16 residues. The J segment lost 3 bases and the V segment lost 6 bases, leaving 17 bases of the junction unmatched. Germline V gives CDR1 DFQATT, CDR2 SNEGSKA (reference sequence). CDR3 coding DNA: TGCAGTGCCAGTCGCCGAGTGGGAGGGACCCACTACGAGCAGTACTTC. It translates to CSASRRVGGTHYEQYF.

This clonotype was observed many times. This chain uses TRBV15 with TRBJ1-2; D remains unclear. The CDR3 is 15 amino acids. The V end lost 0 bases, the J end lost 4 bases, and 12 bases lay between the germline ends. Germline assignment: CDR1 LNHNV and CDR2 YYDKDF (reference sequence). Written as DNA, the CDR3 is TGTGCCACCAGCAGAGATCCGGGGAGCGGCTATGGCTACACCTTC. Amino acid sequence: CATSRDPGSGYGYTF.

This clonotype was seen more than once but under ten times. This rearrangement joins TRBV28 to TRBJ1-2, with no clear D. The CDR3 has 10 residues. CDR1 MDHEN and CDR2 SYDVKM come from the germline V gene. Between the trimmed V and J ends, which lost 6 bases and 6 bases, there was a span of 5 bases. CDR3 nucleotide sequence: TGTGCCAGCAGCAATGATGGCTACACCTTC. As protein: CASSNDGYTF.

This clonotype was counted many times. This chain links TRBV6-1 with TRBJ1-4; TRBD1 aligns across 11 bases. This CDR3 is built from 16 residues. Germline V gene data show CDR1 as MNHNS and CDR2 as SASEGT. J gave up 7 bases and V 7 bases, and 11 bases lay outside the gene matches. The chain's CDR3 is CASMGQGGRFSEKLFF. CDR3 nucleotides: TGTGCCAGCATGGGACAGGGGGGTCGGTTTAGTGAAAAACTGTTTTTT.

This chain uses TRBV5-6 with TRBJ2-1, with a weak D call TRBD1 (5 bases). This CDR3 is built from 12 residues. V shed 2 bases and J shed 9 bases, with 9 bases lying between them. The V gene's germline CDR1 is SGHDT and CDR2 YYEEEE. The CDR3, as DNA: TGTGCCAGCAGCTTCTACAGGACTGAGCAGTTCTTC. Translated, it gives CASSFYRTEQFF.

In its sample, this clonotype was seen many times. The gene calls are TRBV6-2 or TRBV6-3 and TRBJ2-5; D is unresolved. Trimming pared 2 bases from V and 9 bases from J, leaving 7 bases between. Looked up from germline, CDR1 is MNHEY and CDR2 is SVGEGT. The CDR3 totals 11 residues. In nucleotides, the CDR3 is TGTGCCAGCAGTTACGGCGGAGCCCAGTACTTC. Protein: CASSYGGAQYF.

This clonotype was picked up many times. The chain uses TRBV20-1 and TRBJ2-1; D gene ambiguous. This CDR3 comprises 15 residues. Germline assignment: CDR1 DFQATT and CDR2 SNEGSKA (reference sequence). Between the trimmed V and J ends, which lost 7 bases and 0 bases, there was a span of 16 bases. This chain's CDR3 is CSVRSVRYSYNEQFF. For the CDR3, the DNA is TGCAGTGTCCGAAGTGTGCGATACTCCTACAATGAGCAGTTCTTC.

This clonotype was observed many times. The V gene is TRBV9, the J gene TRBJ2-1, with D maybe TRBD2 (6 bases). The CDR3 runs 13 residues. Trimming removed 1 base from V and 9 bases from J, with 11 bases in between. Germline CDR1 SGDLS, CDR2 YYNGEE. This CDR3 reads CASSVIEGLEQFF. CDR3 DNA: TGTGCCAGCAGCGTAATAGAGGGACTTGAGCAGTTCTTC.

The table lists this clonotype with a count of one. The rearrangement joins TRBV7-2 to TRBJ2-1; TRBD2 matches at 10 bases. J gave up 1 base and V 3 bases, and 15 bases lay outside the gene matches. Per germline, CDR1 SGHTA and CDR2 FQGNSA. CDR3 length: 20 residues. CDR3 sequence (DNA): TGTGCCAGCAGCTTGTCACTTTTTAGCGGGAGGTTGCGTTCCTACAATGAGCAGTTCTTC. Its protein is CASSLSLFSGRLRSYNEQFF.

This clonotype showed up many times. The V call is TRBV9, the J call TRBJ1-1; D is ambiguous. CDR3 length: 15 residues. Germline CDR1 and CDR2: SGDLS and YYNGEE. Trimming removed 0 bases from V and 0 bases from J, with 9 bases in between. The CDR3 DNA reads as TGTGCCAGCAGCGTAGCAGCTTCGATGAACACTGAAGCTTTCTTT. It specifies CASSVAASMNTEAFF. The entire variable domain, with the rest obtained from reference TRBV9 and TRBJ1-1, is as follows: DSGVTQTPKHLITATGQRVTLRCSPRSGDLSVYWYQQSLDQGLQFLIQYYNGEERAKGNILERFSAQQFPDLHSELNLSSLELGDSALYFCASSVAASMNTEAFFGQGTRLTVV.

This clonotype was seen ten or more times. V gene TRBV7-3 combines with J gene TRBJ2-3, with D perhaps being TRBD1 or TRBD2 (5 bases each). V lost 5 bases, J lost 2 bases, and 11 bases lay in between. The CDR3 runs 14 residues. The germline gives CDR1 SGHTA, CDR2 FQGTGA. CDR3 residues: CASSPGTTTDTQYF. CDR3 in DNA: TGTGCCAGCAGCCCTGGGACCACCACAGATACGCAGTATTTT.

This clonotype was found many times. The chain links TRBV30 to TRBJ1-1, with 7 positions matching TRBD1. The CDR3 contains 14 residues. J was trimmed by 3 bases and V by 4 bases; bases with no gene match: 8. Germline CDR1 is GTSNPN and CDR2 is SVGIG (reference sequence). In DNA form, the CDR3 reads TGTGCCTGGAACAGGGGTGATGTTGACACTGAAGCTTTCTTT. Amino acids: CAWNRGDVDTEAFF. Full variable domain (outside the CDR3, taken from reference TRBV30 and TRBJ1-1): SQTIHQWPATLVQPVGSPLSLECTVEGTSNPNLYWYRQAAGRGLQLLFYSVGIGQISSEVPQNLSASRPQDRQFILSSKKLLLSDSGFYLCAWNRGDVDTEAFFGQGTRLTVV.

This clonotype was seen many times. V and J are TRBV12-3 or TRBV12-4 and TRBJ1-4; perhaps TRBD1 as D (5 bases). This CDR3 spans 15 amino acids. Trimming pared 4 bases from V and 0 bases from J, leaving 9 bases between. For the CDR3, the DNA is TGTGCCAGCAGTTCAGGGAATCCAACTAATGAAAAACTGTTTTTT. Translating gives CASSSGNPTNEKLFF.

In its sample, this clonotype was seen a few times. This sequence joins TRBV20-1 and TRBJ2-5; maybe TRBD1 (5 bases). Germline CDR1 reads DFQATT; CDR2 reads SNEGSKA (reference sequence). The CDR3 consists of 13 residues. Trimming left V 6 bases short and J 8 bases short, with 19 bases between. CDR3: CSAPTANLGTQYF. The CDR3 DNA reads TGCAGTGCACCGACAGCAAACCTGGGAACCCAGTACTTC.

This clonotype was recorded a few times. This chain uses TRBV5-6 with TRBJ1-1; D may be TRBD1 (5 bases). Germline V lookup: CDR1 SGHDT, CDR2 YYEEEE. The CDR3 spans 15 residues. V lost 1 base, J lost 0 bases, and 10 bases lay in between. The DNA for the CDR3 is TGTGCCAGCAGCTTGTTAAACAGGATGAACACTGAAGCTTTCTTT. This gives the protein CASSLLNRMNTEAFF.

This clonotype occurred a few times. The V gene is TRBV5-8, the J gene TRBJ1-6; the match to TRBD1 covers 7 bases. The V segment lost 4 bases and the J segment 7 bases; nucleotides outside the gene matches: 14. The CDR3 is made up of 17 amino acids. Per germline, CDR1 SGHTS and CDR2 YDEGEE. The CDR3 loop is CASSRGPGGQQNSPLHF. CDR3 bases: TGTGCCAGCAGCCGCGGGCCCGGGGGACAGCAAAATTCACCCCTCCACTTT.

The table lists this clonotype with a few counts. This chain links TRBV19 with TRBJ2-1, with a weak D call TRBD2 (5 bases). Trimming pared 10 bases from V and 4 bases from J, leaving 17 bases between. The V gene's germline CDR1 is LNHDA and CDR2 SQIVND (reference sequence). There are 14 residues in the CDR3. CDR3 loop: CATTRALGYNEQFF. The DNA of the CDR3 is TGTGCCACCACTAGAGCGCTCGGTTACAATGAGCAGTTCTTC.